This entry lists 27 T cell receptor beta chains sequenced from one sample in a study of blood T cell repertoires in COVID-19. TCRdb keeps only in-frame clones here, not all; method: immunoSEQ multiplex PCR. The sample contains 110,000 to 150,000 clones, approximately 79% of which appear only once. Sequenced: peripheral blood. Receptor source: a man aged 50 to 60 with active or convalescent COVID-19.

The CDR3 nucleotides are TGTGCCAGCAGCTTAGTGTTGAGCGATAGCACAGATACGCAGTATTTT. Protein: CASSLVLSDSTDTQYF. The chain has TRBV7-9 and TRBJ2-3; no clear D gene. This CDR3 is 16 amino acids long. Per germline, CDR1 SEHNR and CDR2 FQNEAQ (reference sequence). Trimming stripped 1 base from V and 0 bases from J, with 11 bases between. Full variable domain (outside the CDR3, taken from reference TRBV7-9 and TRBJ2-3): DTGVSQNPRHKITKRGQNVTFRCDPISEHNRLYWYRQTLGQGPEFLTYFQNEAQLEKSRLLSDRFSAERPKGSFSTLEIQRTEQGDSAMYLCASSLVLSDSTDTQYFGPGTRLTVL.

The chain links TRBV28 to TRBJ2-1; 7 nucleotides align to TRBD2. Germline V gene lookup returns CDR1 MDHEN and CDR2 SYDVKM. V was clipped by 6 bases and J by 0 bases; unmatched bases: 11. The CDR3 loop spans 17 amino acids. As DNA, the CDR3 is TGTGCCAGCAGGACCTTAGCGGGCGTAAGCTCCTACAATGAGCAGTTCTTC. Protein: CASRTLAGVSSYNEQFF. The whole variable domain, remainder taken from reference TRBV28 and TRBJ2-1, is DVKVTQSSRYLVKRTGEKVFLECVQDMDHENMFWYRQDPGLGLRLIYFSYDVKMKEKGDIPEGYSVSREKKERFSLILESASTNQTSMYLCASRTLAGVSSYNEQFFGPGTRLTVL.

The chain joins TRBV2 to TRBJ2-3; D is undetermined. Trimming shortened V by 6 bases and J by 3 bases, and 7 bases separated the two germline ends. The CDR3 totals 12 residues. From germline, CDR1 is SNHLY and CDR2 FYNNEI. The CDR3 DNA sequence: TGTGCCAGCAGGTTGGAGACAGATACGCAGTATTTT. This sequence encodes CASRLETDTQYF.

The V call is TRBV9, the J call TRBJ2-1; 12 positions agree with TRBD2. Germline V gene data show CDR1 as SGDLS and CDR2 as YYNGEE. The CDR3 has 16 amino acids. With V trimmed by 0 bases and J by 2 bases, 0 bases remained unmatched. The CDR3 DNA reads as TGTGCCAGCAGCGTAGGGACTAGCGGGACCTACAATGAGCAGTTCTTC. It yields the protein CASSVGTSGTYNEQFF.

This chain uses TRBV6-1 with TRBJ1-1, with D possibly matching TRBD1 (6 bases). This CDR3 is built from 16 residues. Trimming stripped 2 bases from V and 1 base from J, with 14 bases between. Germline CDR1 reads MNHNS; CDR2 reads SASEGT. In nucleotides, the CDR3 is TGTGCCAGCAGTGAAAAGGGGGACCCCGAGAACACTGAAGCTTTCTTT. Translating it yields CASSEKGDPENTEAFF.

The rearrangement links TRBV6-5 to TRBJ2-1; 8 nucleotides agree with TRBD2. CDR1 is MNHEY, CDR2 SVGAGI, per germline. V shed 5 bases, J shed 0 bases, and the junction held 3 bases outside the gene matches. The CDR3 has 15 residues. The DNA of the CDR3 is TGTGCCAGCAGTCTTCTAGCGGGCTCCTACAATGAGCAGTTCTTC. Its protein is CASSLLAGSYNEQFF.

The chain joins TRBV9 to TRBJ1-6, with 7 bases that match TRBD1. Trimming removed 4 bases from V and 8 bases from J; junction bases left unmatched: 6. This CDR3 has 14 residues. Per germline, CDR1 SGDLS and CDR2 YYNGEE. As DNA, the CDR3 is TGTGCCAGCAGCTCGGGACAGTCGGATTCACCCCTCCACTTT. The encoded protein is CASSSGQSDSPLHF.

This clone was seen more than once but under ten times. The gene calls are TRBV7-8 and TRBJ2-7; 13 bases match TRBD2. The CDR3 is 15 residues long. V lost 1 base, J lost 5 bases, and 2 bases stayed unmatched. Germline V gives CDR1 SGHVS, CDR2 FQNEAQ. The CDR3 bases are TGTGCCAGCAGCTTAGGGACTAGCGGGAGAAACGAGCAGTACTTC. Protein sequence: CASSLGTSGRNEQYF.

This clone was seen just once. The junction departs from the called germline gene at one end, perhaps through a read error. The gene calls are TRBV7-9 and TRBJ1-6; no reliable D call. Germline loops: CDR1 SEHNR, CDR2 FQNEAQ (reference sequence). The CDR3 extends over 12 amino acids. The CDR3 spells CASTLQISPLHF. In DNA, the CDR3 is TGTGCCAGCACCTTACAGATAAGTCCCCTCCACTTT.

The V call is TRBV11-1, the J call TRBJ2-5; D remains unclear. V lost 7 bases, J lost 2 bases, and 8 bases lay in between. Germline loops: CDR1 SGHAT, CDR2 FQDESV (reference sequence). The CDR3 extends over 12 amino acids. The CDR3 DNA reads TGTGCCAGCACTACTTTACAAGAGACCCAGTACTTC. Translation: CASTTLQETQYF.

The V and J genes are TRBV7-8 and TRBJ2-7; 14 bases are a match to TRBD2. The CDR3 extends over 20 amino acids. CDR1 is SGHVS, CDR2 FQNEAQ, per germline. The trim removed 2 bases at V and 0 bases at J, leaving 12 bases unmatched. CDR3 nucleotides: TGTGCCAGCAGCTTACTCGCTGGACTAGCGGGAGGACCGAGCTCCTACGAGCAGTACTTC. This codes for CASSLLAGLAGGPSSYEQYF.

This clone was detected many times. The CDR3 bases are TGTGCCAGCAGTCCCGGGACTTACGAGCTGTTTTTT. Residues: CASSPGTYELFF. The chain uses TRBV12-3 or TRBV12-4 and TRBJ2-2, with D perhaps matching TRBD2 (6 bases). V was shortened by 5 bases and J by 11 bases, with 12 bases between the two germline ends. This CDR3 region has 12 residues.

This clone showed up just once. This chain uses TRBV5-6 with TRBJ2-3; 7 nucleotides align to TRBD2. The germline CDR1 and CDR2 sequences are SGHDT and YYEEEE. Trimming removed 0 bases from V and 8 bases from J; junction bases left unmatched: 6. This CDR3 contains 14 residues. CDR3 coding DNA: TGTGCCAGCAGCTTGGGCGGGAGAGCATTTACGCAGTATTTT. It encodes CASSLGGRAFTQYF. The whole variable domain, filled in from reference TRBV5-6 and TRBJ2-3, reads DAGVTQSPTHLIKTRGQQVTLRCSPKSGHDTVSWYQQALGQGPQFIFQYYEEEERQRGNFPDRFSGHQFPNYSSELNVNALLLGDSALYLCASSLGGRAFTQYFGPGTRLTVL.

This clone appeared once. The V gene is TRBV2, the J gene TRBJ2-7, with a weak D call TRBD1 (6 bases). V was clipped by 6 bases and J by 3 bases, with 9 bases between them. The CDR3 loop spans 12 amino acids. The germline V gene encodes CDR1 SNHLY and CDR2 FYNNEI. The chain's CDR3 is CASRGAFYEQYF. The CDR3 bases are TGTGCCAGCAGGGGGGCGTTCTACGAGCAGTACTTC.

This chain connects TRBV7-3 to TRBJ2-3, with D tentatively TRBD2 (6 bases). This CDR3 comprises 15 residues. Germline assignment: CDR1 SGHTA and CDR2 FQGTGA. With 3 bases removed from V and 2 bases from J, the gap between germline ends came to 12 bases. The CDR3 DNA follows: TGTGCCAGCAGCTTCGGGGGTTCTAACACAGATACGCAGTATTTT. This sequence encodes CASSFGGSNTDTQYF.

With regard to this clone: The sample carries other DNA sequences with the same CDR3. The V call is TRBV25-1, the J call TRBJ1-3, with TRBD1 matching 8 bases. Per the germline V gene, CDR1 is MGHDK and CDR2 is SYGVNS. The V and J ends lost 4 bases and 4 bases, in that order; junction bases with no gene match: 3. The CDR3 consists of 14 residues. The CDR3 loop is CASSGTGRGNTIYF. CDR3 DNA: TGTGCCAGCAGTGGGACAGGGAGGGGAAACACCATATATTTT.

This sequence joins TRBV30 and TRBJ2-1, with a tentative D call TRBD1 (5 bases). CDR3 size: 17 residues. Germline V CDR1 and CDR2: GTSNPN, SVGIG (reference sequence). Trimming took off 0 bases at V and 9 bases at J, with 24 bases between the two ends. CDR3 residues: CAWSVFEAGWSLSEQFF. The CDR3 DNA follows: TGTGCCTGGAGTGTATTTGAGGCAGGGTGGTCCCTCAGTGAGCAGTTCTTC.

The chain couples TRBV7-3 to TRBJ2-6, with D possibly matching TRBD2 (7 bases). Trimming took off 1 base at V and 2 bases at J, with 9 bases between the two ends. This CDR3 has 16 amino acids. Germline CDR1 reads SGHTA; CDR2 reads FQGTGA. The CDR3 sequence is CASSLREGAGANVLTF. The CDR3 nucleotides read TGTGCCAGCAGCTTAAGGGAGGGGGCTGGGGCCAACGTCCTGACTTTC.

In this sample, this clone turned up once. V and J are TRBV27 and TRBJ2-1, with TRBD1 as a possible D gene (6 bases). V was pared by 6 bases and J by 1 base, with 10 bases between. Per germline, CDR1 MNHEY and CDR2 SMNVEV (reference sequence). The CDR3 is 14 residues long. The CDR3: CASRGRGSYNEQFF. CDR3 DNA sequence: TGTGCCAGCAGGGGCAGGGGTTCCTACAATGAGCAGTTCTTC.

The chain couples TRBV4-1 to TRBJ2-5; 8 positions match TRBD1. The V segment lost 4 bases and the J segment 5 bases; nucleotides outside the gene matches: 12. This CDR3 region has 16 residues. CDR1 is MGHRA, CDR2 YSYEKL, per germline. The CDR3 region has the DNA TGCGCCAGCAGCCCCCCCCCGGGACAGGAGGTTGAGACCCAGTACTTC. Its protein product is CASSPPPGQEVETQYF.

This clone has a handful of counts. The chain links TRBV18 to TRBJ1-5, with 8 positions matching TRBD1. CDR3 length: 19 residues. V trimming: 2 bases; J trimming: 0 bases; junction bases outside the gene matches: 12. Per the germline V gene, CDR1 is KGHSH and CDR2 is LQKENI. CDR3 sequence: CASSPGGTGPPYSNQPQHF. For the CDR3, the DNA is TGTGCCAGCTCACCAGGGGGGACAGGACCCCCTTATAGCAATCAGCCCCAGCATTTT.

V and J are TRBV4-2 and TRBJ1-5, with D possibly TRBD1 on 5 matching bases. The germline V gene encodes CDR1 LGHNA and CDR2 YNFKEQ. The V gene lost 0 bases and the J gene lost 0 bases, with 6 bases spanning the gap. The CDR3 length is 15 residues. In DNA form, the CDR3 reads TGTGCCAGCAGCCAAGAGACAGCTAGCAATCAGCCCCAGCATTTT. Its translation is CASSQETASNQPQHF.

The chain couples TRBV19 to TRBJ2-1; D is unresolved. The germline V gene encodes CDR1 LNHDA and CDR2 SQIVND (reference sequence). The CDR3 totals 14 residues. Trimming took 5 bases from V and 2 from J, leaving 10 bases between them. The CDR3 here is CASSLSVTYNEQFF. CDR3 nucleotide sequence: TGTGCCAGTAGTTTGAGCGTAACCTACAATGAGCAGTTCTTC.

V and J are TRBV27 and TRBJ2-5; 9 bases match TRBD2. CDR1 and CDR2 from the germline V gene are MNHEY and SMNVEV (reference sequence). With 3 bases clipped from V and 5 bases from J, the junction kept 7 bases outside the gene matches. The CDR3 loop spans 15 amino acids. The CDR3: CASSFRGRAVETQYF. CDR3 DNA sequence: TGTGCCAGCAGTTTTCGCGGGAGGGCGGTGGAGACCCAGTACTTC.

The CDR3 region has the DNA TGTGCCTCAACAGGGCAGACCTATGGCTACACCTTC. This translates into CASTGQTYGYTF. This chain links TRBV30 with TRBJ1-2, with D perhaps TRBD1 (6 bases). CDR1 GTSNPN and CDR2 SVGIG come from the germline V gene (reference sequence). The CDR3 consists of 12 residues. The V and J ends lost 7 bases and 4 bases respectively, with 13 bases between them.

This chain connects TRBV19 to TRBJ2-7; 13 nucleotides align to TRBD2. Germline V gene lookup returns CDR1 LNHDA and CDR2 SQIVND (reference sequence). The V and J ends lost 4 bases and 3 bases, in that order; junction bases with no gene match: 6. CDR3 length equals 16 residues. The CDR3 nucleotides are TGTGCCAGTAGTACCAGACTAGCGGGAGGCCTCTACGAGCAGTACTTC. Its translation: CASSTRLAGGLYEQYF. The full variable domain, in which reference TRBV19 and TRBJ2-7 provide the parts outside the CDR3, is DGGITQSPKYLFRKEGQNVTLSCEQNLNHDAMYWYRQDPGQGLRLIYYSQIVNDFQKGDIAEGYSVSREKKESFPLTVTSAQKNPTAFYLCASSTRLAGGLYEQYFGPGTRLTVT.

The chain carries TRBV20-1 and TRBJ2-7, with 10 nucleotides matching TRBD1. CDR3 length: 14 amino acids. Germline trimming cut 3 bases from V and 3 bases from J; bases unmatched to any gene: 5. Germline V lookup: CDR1 DFQATT, CDR2 SNEGSKA (reference sequence). CDR3: CSASPRDRGYEQYF. CDR3 DNA: TGCAGTGCTAGTCCCCGGGACAGGGGCTACGAGCAGTACTTC.